This TCR beta chain is from a study of regulatory T cells in long-lasting Graves disease. The overall study: With positive TSH receptor antibodies and over 5 years of antithyroid drugs, Graves' disease was considered persistent.

Whole-study findings and limits: TRBV28, TRBJ1-2 and TRBJ2-5 emerged as the favored segments in persistent disease.

Building the TCR beta libraries relied on iRepertoire HTBI primers, and CDR3 regions underwent Arm-PCR. Study processing details: Samples collectively showed some 65 TRBV and fewer than 15 TRBJ segments. TCRdb processed the multiplex PCR reads anew with MiXCR; each CDR3 protein has one entry. The V and J calls here are based on TCRdb, not the publication. The sample lists about 430,000 distinct CDR3 sequences, under 25% seen once, with around an eighth in the top ten. This CDR3 has 15 residues. Between the trimmed V and J ends, which lost 1 base and 0 bases, there was a span of 10 bases. CDR1 and CDR2 (germline): SGHAT, FQNNGV. Sample time point: persistent/refractory GD, antithyroid drugs over 5 years with positive TRAb. Extracted PBMC RNA gave rise to the TCR library. The collection involved drawing 8.5 to 9 milliliters of peripheral blood into EDTA tubes. As to this clonotype: Its specificity is not known.

The chain combines TRBV11-2 with TRBJ2-7; D tentatively reads TRBD1 or TRBD2 (5 bases each). This specimen consisted of peripheral blood mononuclear cells (PBMCs), obtained when the disease was refractory, from a patient treated with antithyroid drugs. The TCR sequence derives from a female donor with Graves disease. CDR3 loop: CASSLGGTYSYEQYF. In nucleotides, the CDR3 is TGTGCCAGCAGCTTAGGAGGGACCTACTCCTACGAGCAGTACTTC.